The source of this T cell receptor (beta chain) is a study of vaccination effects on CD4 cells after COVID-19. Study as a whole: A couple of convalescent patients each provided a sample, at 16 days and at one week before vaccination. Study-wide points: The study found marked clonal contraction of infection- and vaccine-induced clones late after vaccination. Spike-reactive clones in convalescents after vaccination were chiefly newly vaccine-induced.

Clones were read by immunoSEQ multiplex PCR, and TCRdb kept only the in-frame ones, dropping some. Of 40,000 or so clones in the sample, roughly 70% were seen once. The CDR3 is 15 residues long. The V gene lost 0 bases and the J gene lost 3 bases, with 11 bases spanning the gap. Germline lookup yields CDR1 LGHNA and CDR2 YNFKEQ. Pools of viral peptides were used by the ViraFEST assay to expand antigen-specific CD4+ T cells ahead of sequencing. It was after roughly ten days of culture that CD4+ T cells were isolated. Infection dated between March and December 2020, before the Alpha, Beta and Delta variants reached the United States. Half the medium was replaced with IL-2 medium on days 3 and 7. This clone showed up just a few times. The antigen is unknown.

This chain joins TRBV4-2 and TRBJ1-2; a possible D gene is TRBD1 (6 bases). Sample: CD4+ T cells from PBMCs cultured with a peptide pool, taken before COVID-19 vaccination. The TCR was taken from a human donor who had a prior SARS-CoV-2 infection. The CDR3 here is CASSQDLGQYYGYTF. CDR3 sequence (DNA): TGTGCCAGCAGCCAAGATTTAGGACAGTACTATGGCTACACCTTC.